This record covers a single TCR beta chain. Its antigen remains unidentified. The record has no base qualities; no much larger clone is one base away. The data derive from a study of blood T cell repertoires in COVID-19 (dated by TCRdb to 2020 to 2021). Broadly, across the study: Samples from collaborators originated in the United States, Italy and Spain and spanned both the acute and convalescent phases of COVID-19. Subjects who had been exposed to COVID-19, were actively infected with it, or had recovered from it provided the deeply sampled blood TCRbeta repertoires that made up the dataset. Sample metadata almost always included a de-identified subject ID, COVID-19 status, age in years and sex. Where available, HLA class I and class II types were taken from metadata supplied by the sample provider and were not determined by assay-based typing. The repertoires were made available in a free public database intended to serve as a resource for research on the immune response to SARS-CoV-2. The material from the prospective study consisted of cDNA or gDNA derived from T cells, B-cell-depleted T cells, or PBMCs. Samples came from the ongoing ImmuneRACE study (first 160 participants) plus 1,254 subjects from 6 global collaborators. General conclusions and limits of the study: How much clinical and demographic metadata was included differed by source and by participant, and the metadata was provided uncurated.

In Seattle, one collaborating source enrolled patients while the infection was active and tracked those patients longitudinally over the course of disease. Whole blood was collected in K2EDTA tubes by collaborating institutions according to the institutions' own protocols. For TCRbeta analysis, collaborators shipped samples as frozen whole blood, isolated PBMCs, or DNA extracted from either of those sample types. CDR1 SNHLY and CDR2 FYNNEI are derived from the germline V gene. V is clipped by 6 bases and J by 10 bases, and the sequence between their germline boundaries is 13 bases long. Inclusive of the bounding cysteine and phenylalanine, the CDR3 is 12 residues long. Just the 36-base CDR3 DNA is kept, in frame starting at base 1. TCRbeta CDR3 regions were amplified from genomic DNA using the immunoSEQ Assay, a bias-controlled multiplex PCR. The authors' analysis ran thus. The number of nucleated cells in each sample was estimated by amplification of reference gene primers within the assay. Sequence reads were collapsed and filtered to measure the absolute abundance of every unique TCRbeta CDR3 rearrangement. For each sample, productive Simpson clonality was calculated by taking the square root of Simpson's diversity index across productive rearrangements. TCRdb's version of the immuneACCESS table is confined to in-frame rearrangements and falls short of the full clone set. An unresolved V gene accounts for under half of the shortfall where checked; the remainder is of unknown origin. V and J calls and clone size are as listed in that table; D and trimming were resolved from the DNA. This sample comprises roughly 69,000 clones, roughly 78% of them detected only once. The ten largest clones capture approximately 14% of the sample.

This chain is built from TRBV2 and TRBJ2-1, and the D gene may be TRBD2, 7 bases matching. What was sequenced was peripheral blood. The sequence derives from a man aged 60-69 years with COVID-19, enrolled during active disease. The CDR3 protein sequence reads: CASRQTGGEQFF. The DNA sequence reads TGTGCCAGCAGACAGACGGGGGGCGAGCAGTTCTTC.